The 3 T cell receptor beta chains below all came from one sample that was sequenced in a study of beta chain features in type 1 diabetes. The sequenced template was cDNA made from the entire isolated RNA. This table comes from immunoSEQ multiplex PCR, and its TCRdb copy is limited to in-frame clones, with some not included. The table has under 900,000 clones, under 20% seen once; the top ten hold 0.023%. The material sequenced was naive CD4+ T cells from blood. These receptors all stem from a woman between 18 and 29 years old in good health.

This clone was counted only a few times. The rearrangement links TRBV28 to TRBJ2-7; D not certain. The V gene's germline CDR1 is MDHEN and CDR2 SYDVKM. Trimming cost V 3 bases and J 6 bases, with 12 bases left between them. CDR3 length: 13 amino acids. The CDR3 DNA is TGTGCCAGCAGTTTTGGTGGCATCCCCGAGCAGTACTTC. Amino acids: CASSFGGIPEQYF.

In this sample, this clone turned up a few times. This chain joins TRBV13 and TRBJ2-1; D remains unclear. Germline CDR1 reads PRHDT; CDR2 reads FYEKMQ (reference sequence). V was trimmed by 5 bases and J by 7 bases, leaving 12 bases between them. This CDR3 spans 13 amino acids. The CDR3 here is CASSNSFRNEQFF. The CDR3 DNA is TGTGCCAGCAGCAACAGCTTTAGAAATGAGCAGTTCTTC.

The CDR3 sequence is CASSSGLAGESADTQYF. In nucleotides, the CDR3 is TGTGCCAGCAGCTCGGGACTAGCGGGGGAATCCGCAGATACGCAGTATTTT. This rearrangement joins TRBV9 to TRBJ2-3; 14 bases align to TRBD2. The trim removed 4 bases at V and 4 bases at J, leaving 8 bases unmatched. The CDR3 has 17 amino acids. CDR1 and CDR2 from the germline V gene are SGDLS and YYNGEE.